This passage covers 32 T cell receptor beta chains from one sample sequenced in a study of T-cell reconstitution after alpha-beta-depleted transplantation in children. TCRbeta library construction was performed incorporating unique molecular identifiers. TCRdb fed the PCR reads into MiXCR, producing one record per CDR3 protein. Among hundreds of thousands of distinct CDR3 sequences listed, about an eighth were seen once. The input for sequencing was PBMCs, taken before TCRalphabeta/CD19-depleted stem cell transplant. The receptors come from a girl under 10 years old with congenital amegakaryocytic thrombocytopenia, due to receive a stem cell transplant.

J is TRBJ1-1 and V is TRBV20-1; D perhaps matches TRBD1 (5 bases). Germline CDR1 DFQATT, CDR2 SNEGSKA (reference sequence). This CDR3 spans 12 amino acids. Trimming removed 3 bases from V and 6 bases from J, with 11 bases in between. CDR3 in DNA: TGCAGTGCTAGGAGGGGACCCCCTGAAGCTTTCTTT. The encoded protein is CSARRGPPEAFF.

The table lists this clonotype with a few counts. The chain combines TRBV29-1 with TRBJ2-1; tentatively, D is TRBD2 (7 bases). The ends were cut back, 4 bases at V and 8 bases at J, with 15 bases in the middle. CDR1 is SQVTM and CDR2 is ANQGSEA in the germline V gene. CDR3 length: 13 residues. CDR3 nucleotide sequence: TGCAGCGTTGTGGGGGGGCGCTTGGATGAGCAGTTCTTC. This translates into CSVVGGRLDEQFF.

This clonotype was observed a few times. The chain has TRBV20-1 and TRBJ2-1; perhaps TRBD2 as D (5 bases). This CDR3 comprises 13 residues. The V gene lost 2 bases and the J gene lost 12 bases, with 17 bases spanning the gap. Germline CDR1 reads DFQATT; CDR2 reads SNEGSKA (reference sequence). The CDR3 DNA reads TGCAGTGCTAGATCCGAACCCCGGGAACCGCAGTTCTTC. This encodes CSARSEPREPQFF.

The CDR3 nucleotides are TGTGCCAGCAGCCAAGGGGCGGGAGGATTCGGCTATGAGCAGTTCTTC. It specifies CASSQGAGGFGYEQFF. The chain combines TRBV3-1 with TRBJ2-1, with 8 bases fitting TRBD2. The length of the CDR3 is 16 residues. CDR1 is LGHDT, CDR2 YNNKEL, per germline (reference sequence). After removal of 1 base from V and 8 bases from J, the junction contained 10 bases not matched to a gene.

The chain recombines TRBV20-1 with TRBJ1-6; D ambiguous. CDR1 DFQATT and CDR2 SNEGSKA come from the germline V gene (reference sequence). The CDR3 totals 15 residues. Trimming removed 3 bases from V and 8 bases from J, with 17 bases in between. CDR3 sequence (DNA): TGCAGTGCTAGTCGGCCCGCCGGTGGGGATTCACCCCTCCACTTT. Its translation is CSASRPAGGDSPLHF.

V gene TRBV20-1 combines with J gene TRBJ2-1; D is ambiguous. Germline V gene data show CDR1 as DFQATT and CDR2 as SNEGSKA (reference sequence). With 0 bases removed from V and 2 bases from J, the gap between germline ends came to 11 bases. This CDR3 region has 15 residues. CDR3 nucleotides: TGCAGTGCTAGAGATTCCAGTTGGACCTACAATGAGCAGTTCTTC. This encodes CSARDSSWTYNEQFF.

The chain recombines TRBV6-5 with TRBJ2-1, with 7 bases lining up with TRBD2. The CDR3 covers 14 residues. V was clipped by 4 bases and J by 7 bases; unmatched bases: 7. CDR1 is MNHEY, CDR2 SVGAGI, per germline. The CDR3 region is CASSFWRESNEQFF. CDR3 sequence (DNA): TGTGCCAGCAGTTTTTGGCGGGAGAGTAATGAGCAGTTCTTC.

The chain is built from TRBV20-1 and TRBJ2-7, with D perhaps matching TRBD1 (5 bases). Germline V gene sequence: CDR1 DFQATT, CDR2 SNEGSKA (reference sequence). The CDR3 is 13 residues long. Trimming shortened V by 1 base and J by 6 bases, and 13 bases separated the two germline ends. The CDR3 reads CSARGSGILEQYF. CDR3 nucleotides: TGCAGTGCTAGAGGATCAGGGATCCTCGAGCAGTACTTC.

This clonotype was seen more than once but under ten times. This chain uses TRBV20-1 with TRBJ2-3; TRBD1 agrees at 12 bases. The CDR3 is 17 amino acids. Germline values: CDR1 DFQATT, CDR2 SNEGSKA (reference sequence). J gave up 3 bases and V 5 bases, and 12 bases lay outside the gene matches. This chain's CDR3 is CSAPPSGTGGGTDTQYF. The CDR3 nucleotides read TGCAGTGCTCCACCCTCCGGGACAGGGGGCGGAACAGATACGCAGTATTTT.

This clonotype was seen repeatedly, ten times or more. The CDR3 DNA follows: TGCAGTGCTACCCACAGGGGGACCCAGTACTTC. Its translation: CSATHRGTQYF. The chain recombines TRBV20-1 with TRBJ2-5; 7 bases fit TRBD1. The CDR3 is made up of 11 amino acids. V lost 4 bases, J lost 7 bases, and 3 bases stayed unmatched. The germline V gene has CDR1 DFQATT and CDR2 SNEGSKA (reference sequence).

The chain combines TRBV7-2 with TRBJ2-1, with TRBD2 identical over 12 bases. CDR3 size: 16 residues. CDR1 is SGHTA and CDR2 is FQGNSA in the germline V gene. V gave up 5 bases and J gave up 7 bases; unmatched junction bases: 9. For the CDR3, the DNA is TGTGCCAGCAGCCGCAGACTAGCGGGAGTTGGTAATGAGCAGTTCTTC. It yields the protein CASSRRLAGVGNEQFF.

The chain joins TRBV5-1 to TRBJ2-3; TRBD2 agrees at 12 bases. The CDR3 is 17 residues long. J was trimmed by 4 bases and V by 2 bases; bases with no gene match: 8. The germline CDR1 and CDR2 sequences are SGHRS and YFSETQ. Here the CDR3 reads CASSFWTSGTGADTQYF. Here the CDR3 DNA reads TGCGCCAGCAGCTTCTGGACTAGCGGGACTGGCGCAGATACGCAGTATTTT.

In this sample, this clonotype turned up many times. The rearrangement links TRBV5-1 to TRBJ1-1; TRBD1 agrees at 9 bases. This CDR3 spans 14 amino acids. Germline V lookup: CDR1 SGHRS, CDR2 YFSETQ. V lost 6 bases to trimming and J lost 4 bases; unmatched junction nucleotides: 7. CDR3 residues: CASTGTGTTTEAFF. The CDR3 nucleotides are TGCGCCAGCACCGGGACAGGGACGACCACTGAAGCTTTCTTT.

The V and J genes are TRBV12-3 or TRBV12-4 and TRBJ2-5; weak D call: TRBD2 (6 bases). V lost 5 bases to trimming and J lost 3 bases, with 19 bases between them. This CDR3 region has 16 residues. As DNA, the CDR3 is TGTGCCAGCAGTCCACAGCGGGCCCTGGGGAAAGAGACCCAGTACTTC. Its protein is CASSPQRALGKETQYF.

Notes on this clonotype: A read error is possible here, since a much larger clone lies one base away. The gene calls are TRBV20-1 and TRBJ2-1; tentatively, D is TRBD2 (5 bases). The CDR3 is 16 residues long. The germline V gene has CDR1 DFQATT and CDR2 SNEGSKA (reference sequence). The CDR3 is CCARDLIRDSYNEQFF. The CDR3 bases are TGCTGTGCTAGAGATCTCATCCGGGACTCCTACAATGAGCAGTTCTTC.

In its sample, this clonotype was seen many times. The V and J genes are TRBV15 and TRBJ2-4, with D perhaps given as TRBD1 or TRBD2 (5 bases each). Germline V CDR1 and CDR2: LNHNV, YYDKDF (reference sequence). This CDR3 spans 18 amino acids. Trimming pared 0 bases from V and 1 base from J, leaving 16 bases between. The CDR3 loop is CATSRDLGERRAKNIQYF. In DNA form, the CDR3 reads TGTGCCACCAGCAGAGATCTAGGGGAGAGGAGGGCCAAAAACATTCAGTACTTC. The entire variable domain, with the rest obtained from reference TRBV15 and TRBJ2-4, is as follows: DAMVIQNPRYQVTQFGKPVTLSCSQTLNHNVMYWYQQKSSQAPKLLFHYYDKDFNNEADTPDNFQSRRPNTSFCFLDIRSPGLGDTAMYLCATSRDLGERRAKNIQYFGAGTRLSVL.

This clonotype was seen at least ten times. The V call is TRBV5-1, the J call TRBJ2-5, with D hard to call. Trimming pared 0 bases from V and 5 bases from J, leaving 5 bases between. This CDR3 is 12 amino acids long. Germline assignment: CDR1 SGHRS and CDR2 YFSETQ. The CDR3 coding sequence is TGCGCCAGCAGCTTGGACGGGGAGACCCAGTACTTC. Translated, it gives CASSLDGETQYF.

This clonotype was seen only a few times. The CDR3, as DNA: TGTGCCAGCAGCTTATTCGCGGGATCATCCAATGAGCAGTTCTTC. Its protein is CASSLFAGSSNEQFF. This chain connects TRBV7-3 to TRBJ2-1; a possible D gene is TRBD2 (6 bases). This CDR3 spans 15 amino acids. Per germline, CDR1 SGHTA and CDR2 FQGTGA. Trimming took off 2 bases at V and 6 bases at J, with 14 bases between the two ends. Drawing the rest from reference TRBV7-3 and TRBJ2-1, the complete variable domain is GAGVSQTPSNKVTEKGKYVELRCDPISGHTALYWYRQSLGQGPEFLIYFQGTGAADDSGLPNDRFFAVRPEGSVSTLKIQRTERGDSAVYLCASSLFAGSSNEQFFGPGTRLTVL.

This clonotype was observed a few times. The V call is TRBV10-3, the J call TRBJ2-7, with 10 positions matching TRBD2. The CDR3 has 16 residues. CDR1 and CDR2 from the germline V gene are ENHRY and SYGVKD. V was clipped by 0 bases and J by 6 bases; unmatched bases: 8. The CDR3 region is CAISESASGSRREQYF. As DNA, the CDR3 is TGTGCCATCAGTGAGTCGGCTAGCGGGAGTAGGCGCGAGCAGTACTTC.

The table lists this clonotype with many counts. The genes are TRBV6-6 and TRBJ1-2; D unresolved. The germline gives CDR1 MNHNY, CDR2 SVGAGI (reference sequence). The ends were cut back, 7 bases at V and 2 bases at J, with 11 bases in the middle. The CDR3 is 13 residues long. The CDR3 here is CASTGVANYGYTF. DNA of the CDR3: TGTGCCAGCACCGGAGTTGCGAACTATGGCTACACCTTC.

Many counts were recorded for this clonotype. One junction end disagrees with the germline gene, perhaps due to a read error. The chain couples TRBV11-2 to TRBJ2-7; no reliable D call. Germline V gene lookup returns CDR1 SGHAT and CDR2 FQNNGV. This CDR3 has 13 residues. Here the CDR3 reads CASSLEAPYEQYF. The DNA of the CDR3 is TGCGCCAGCAGCTTGGAAGCTCCCTACGAGCAGTACTTC.

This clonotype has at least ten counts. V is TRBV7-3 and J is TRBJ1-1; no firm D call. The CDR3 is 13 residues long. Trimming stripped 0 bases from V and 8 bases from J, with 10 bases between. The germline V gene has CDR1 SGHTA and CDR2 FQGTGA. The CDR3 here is CASSLTPAAEAFF. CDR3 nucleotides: TGTGCCAGCAGCTTAACCCCGGCTGCCGAAGCTTTCTTT.

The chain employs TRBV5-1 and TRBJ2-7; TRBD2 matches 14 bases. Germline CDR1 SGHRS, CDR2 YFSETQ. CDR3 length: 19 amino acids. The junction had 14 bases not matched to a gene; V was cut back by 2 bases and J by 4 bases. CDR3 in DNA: TGCGCCAGCAGCTTTGAACCCCCGGGACTAGCGGGAGACCAATACGAGCAGTACTTC. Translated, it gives CASSFEPPGLAGDQYEQYF.

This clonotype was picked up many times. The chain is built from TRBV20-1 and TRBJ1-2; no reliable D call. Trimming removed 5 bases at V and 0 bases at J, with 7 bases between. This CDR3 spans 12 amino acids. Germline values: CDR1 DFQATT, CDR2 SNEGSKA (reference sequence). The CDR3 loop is CSAFDSNYGYTF. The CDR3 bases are TGCAGTGCTTTTGATTCTAACTATGGCTACACCTTC.

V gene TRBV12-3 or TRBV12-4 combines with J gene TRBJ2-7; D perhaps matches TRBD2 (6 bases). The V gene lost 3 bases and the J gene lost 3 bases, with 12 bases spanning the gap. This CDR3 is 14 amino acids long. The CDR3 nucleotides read TGTGCCAGCAGTTTCGGGGGATCTGACTACGAGCAGTACTTC. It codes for CASSFGGSDYEQYF.

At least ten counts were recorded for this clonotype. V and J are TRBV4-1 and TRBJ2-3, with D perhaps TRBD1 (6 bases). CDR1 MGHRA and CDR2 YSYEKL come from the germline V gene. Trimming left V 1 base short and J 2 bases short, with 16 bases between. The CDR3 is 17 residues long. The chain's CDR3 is CASSQVIGGVITDTQYF. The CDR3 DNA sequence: TGCGCCAGCAGCCAAGTCATAGGGGGAGTGATCACAGATACGCAGTATTTT.

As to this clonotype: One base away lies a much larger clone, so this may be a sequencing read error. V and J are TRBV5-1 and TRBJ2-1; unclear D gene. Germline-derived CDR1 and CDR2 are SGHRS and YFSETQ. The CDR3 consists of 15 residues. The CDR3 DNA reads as TGCGCCAGCAGCTGGAGCGCGGCCGGATACAATGCGCAGTTCTTC. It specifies CASSWSAAGYNAQFF.

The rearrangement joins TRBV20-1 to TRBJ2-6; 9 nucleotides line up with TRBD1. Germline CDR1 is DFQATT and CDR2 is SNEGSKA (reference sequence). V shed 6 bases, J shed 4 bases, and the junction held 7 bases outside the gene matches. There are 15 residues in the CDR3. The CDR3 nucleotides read TGCAGTGCATTGGGGACAGGGTACGGGGCCAACGTCCTGACTTTC. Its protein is CSALGTGYGANVLTF.

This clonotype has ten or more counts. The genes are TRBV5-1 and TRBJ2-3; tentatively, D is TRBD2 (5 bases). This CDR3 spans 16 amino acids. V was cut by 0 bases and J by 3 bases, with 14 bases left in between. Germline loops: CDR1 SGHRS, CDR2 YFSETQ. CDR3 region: CASSLVLARWTDTQYF. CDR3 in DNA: TGCGCCAGCAGCTTGGTTCTAGCCCGTTGGACAGATACGCAGTATTTT.

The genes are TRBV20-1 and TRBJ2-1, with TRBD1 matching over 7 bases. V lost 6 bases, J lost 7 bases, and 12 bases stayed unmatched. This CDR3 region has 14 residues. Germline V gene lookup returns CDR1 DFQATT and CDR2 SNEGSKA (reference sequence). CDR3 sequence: CSAQRQGHGNEQFF. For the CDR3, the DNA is TGCAGTGCCCAGCGACAGGGTCATGGTAATGAGCAGTTCTTC.

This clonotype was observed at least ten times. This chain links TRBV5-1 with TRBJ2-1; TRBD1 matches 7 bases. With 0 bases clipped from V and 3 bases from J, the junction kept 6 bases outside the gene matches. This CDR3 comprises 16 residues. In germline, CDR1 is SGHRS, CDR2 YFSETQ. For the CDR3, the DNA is TGCGCCAGCAGCTTGGCCGAAGGGGGCCTCTACAATGAGCAGTTCTTC. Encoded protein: CASSLAEGGLYNEQFF. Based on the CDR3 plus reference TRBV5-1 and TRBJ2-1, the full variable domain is KAGVTQTPRYLIKTRGQQVTLSCSPISGHRSVSWYQQTPGQGLQFLFEYFSETQRNKGNFPGRFSGRQFSNSRSEMNVSTLELGDSALYLCASSLAEGGLYNEQFFGPGTRLTVL.

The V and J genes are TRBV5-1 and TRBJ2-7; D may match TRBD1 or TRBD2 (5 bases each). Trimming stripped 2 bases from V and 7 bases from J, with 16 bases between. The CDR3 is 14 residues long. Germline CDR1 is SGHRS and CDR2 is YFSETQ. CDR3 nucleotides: TGCGCCAGCAGCTTCGGGGAAGAGGGGCGTGAGCAGTACTTC. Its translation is CASSFGEEGREQYF.